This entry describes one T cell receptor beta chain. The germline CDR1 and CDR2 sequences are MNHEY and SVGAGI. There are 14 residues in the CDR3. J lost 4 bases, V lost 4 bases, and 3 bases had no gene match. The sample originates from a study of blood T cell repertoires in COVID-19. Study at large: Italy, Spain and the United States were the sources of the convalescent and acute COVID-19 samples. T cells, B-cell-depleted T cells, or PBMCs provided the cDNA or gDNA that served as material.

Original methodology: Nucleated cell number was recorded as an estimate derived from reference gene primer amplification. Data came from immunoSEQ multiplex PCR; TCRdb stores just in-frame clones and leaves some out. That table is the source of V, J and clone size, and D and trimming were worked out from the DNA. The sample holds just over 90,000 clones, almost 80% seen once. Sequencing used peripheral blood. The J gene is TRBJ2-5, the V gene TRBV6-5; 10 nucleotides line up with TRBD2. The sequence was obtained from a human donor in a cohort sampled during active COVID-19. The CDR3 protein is CASSSIAGGETQYF. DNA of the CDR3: TGTGCCAGCAGTTCGATAGCGGGAGGAGAGACCCAGTACTTC.